The T cell receptor beta chain under discussion was sequenced for a study of identical twins. This clonotype showed up just a few times. Germline CDR1 and CDR2: MNHEY and SVGAGI. This CDR3 has 15 residues. Trimming pared 0 bases from V and 5 bases from J, leaving 13 bases between. TCRdb passed the 5' RACE reads through MiXCR, listing each CDR3 protein once. The profile covers some 690,000 distinct CDR3 sequences, with less than 25% appearing a single time and 4% to 5.5% taken by the ten largest. The sample was also linked to a second study, of T cells expressing NK-cell markers.

The chain couples TRBV6-5 to TRBJ1-2, with D possibly TRBD1 on 6 matching bases. This receptor was identified in a woman between 18 and 29 years old in good health. Sequenced sample: PBMCs. This CDR3 reads CASSYSVWTEYGYTF. CDR3 nucleotide sequence: TGTGCCAGCAGTTACTCAGTGTGGACAGAGTATGGCTACACCTTC.